A selection of T cell receptor beta chains follows, all from one sample in a study of shared clonotypes between healthy human individuals. TCRdb's table, derived via immunoSEQ multiplex PCR, lists solely in-frame clones and lacks some. Of nearly 1,000,000 clones listed, approximately 80% are singletons. Input material: memory CD4+ T cells sorted from blood. The receptors here all came from a man younger than 35 in good health. Each CDR3 is given with its conserved first and last residue. A D gene is named only where the DNA matches it firmly. The size entry is marked missing in some rows and otherwise reads once, few, many or a size class.

>TRBD1|TRBJ1-2|-|TRBV6-5|13
TGTGCCAGCAGTCGCGGACAGGACTATGGCTACACCTTC
CASSRGQDYGYTF
>-|TRBJ2-4|-|TRBV4-1|18
TGCGCCAGCAGCCAAGATCTCGAGGAGGGAGTGGGCAAAAACATTCAGTACTTC
CASSQDLEEGVGKNIQYF
>-|TRBJ2-1|-|TRBV2|11
TGTGCCAGCAGTGAAAAGACTGAGCAGTTCTTC
CASSEKTEQFF
>-|TRBJ2-7|-|TRBV6-6|13
TGTGCCAGCTCCCCAGCCGGATCCTACGAGCAGTACTTC
CASSPAGSYEQYF
>-|TRBJ2-1|-|TRBV5-5|12
TGTGCCAGCAGCACATTCGGGACGGAAGGGCTCTTC
CASSTFGTEGLF
>TRBD1|TRBJ1-1|-|TRBV27|14
TGTGCCAGCAGTTCCAGACAGGGATACACTGAAGCTTTCTTT
CASSSRQGYTEAFF
>-|TRBJ1-4|few|TRBV25-1|17
TGTGCCAGCAGTGAATTCAGGGCTGGGGCAACTAATGAAAAACTGTTTTTT
CASSEFRAGATNEKLFF
>-|TRBJ2-2|few|TRBV9|14
TGTGCCAGCAGCGCATTACAGAACACCGGGGAGCTGTTTTTT
CASSALQNTGELFF
>-|TRBJ1-2|-|TRBV7-3|16
TGTGCCAGCAGCTTAGGGGCTCCGGGACAAGGCCTCGGCTACACCTTC
CASSLGAPGQGLGYTF
>TRBD1|TRBJ2-2|-|TRBV4-3|16
TGCGCCAGCAGCCAAGAGAAGGGGGCCTACACCGGGGAGCTGTTTTTT
CASSQEKGAYTGELFF
>-|TRBJ2-3|-|TRBV9|17
TGTGCCAGCAGCTCGGCTTACTCGCGCCGCGGGACAGATACGCAGTATTTT
CASSSAYSRRGTDTQYF
>TRBD1|TRBJ2-7|once|TRBV10-1|15
TGCGCCAGCAGTGAGTCCAACAGGGGTACCTACGAGCAGTACTTC
CASSESNRGTYEQYF
>TRBD1|TRBJ1-2|-|TRBV5-4|15
TGTGCCAGCAGCTTGCCGGGACAGAGTCCCGATGGCTACACCTTC
CASSLPGQSPDGYTF
>-|TRBJ1-4|-|TRBV18|16
TGTGCCAGCTCACCTAGGGACGGTGCAACTAATGAAAAACTGTTTTTT
CASSPRDGATNEKLFF
>-|TRBJ1-1|once|TRBV5-1|14
TGCGCCAGCAGCGAGATGCAGTTGAACACTGAAGCTTTCTTT
CASSEMQLNTEAFF
>-|TRBJ2-6|once|TRBV6-5|14
TGTGCCAGCAGTGGGGGGCCTGGGGCCAACGTCCTGACTTTC
CASSGGPGANVLTF
>TRBD1|TRBJ2-5|-|TRBV5-4|16
TGTGCCAGCAGCCAAAGGACAGGGGCAGAAAAGGAGACCCAGTACTTC
CASSQRTGAEKETQYF
>TRBD2|TRBJ2-1|-|TRBV6-5|15
TGTGCCAGCAGTCCGCGGGGGGGCGCCCCCAATGAGCAGTTCTTC
CASSPRGGAPNEQFF
>-|TRBJ2-3|-|TRBV4-1|13
TGCGCCAGCAGCCATCAAACTTGGGATACGCAGTATTTT
CASSHQTWDTQYF
>-|TRBJ1-5|-|TRBV19|13
TGTGCCAGTAGTTCAGAGGGAAGGCAGCCCCAGCATTTT
CASSSEGRQPQHF
>-|TRBJ2-7|few|TRBV7-2|11
TGTGCCAGCAGCGACTCCTACGAGCAGTACTTC
CASSDSYEQYF